The 16 T cell receptor beta chains below were found in one sample sequenced in a study of blood T cells in healthy people across ages. Then a second PCR, running about 6 to 12 cycles, was carried out with a sample-barcoded 5' primer and a J-beta primer mix. TCRdb re-derived calls from the 5' RACE reads in MiXCR, one entry per CDR3 protein. This table has 850,000 to 1,300,000 distinct CDR3 sequences, under 55% appearing once. Sequencing input: blood. The receptors here all came from a woman aged 60-75 years in good health.

The chain recombines TRBV18 with TRBJ2-4; perhaps TRBD2 as D (5 bases). The J call may be faulty, since TRBJ2-7 better matches the DNA end. The CDR3 totals 14 residues. Germline CDR1 reads KGHSH; CDR2 reads LQKENI. The CDR3 nucleotides read TGTGCCAGCTCACCACTAACGGGATGGGACGAGCAGTACTTC. Residues: CASSPLTGWDEQYF.

This sequence joins TRBV28 and TRBJ1-4; D is uncertain. V lost 6 bases, J lost 6 bases, and 14 bases lay in between. The CDR3 loop spans 14 amino acids. Germline CDR1 and CDR2: MDHEN and SYDVKM. CDR3 nucleotides: TGTGCCAGCAGGGAACGGGGAAAATATGAAAAACTGTTTTTT. Amino acid sequence: CASRERGKYEKLFF.

This clonotype was detected only a few times. This chain links TRBV12-3 or TRBV12-4 with TRBJ1-2, with D unresolved. Trimming removed 3 bases from V and 4 bases from J, with 12 bases in between. The CDR3 consists of 14 residues. The chain's CDR3 is CASSLVREAYGYTF. Here the CDR3 DNA reads TGTGCCAGCAGTTTGGTCCGGGAAGCCTATGGCTACACCTTC.

The V call is TRBV11-2, the J call TRBJ2-7; D gene uncertain. V was trimmed by 5 bases and J by 6 bases, leaving 14 bases between them. The CDR3 sequence is 13 residues long. Germline loops: CDR1 SGHAT, CDR2 FQNNGV. The CDR3 DNA sequence: TGTGCCAGCAGCCCCATTAGGGATGGCGAGCAGTACTTC. Protein: CASSPIRDGEQYF.

Comment on this clonotype: Being one base from a much bigger clone, this may be a read error. The J gene is TRBJ2-7, the V gene TRBV29-1; the D is unclear. Trimming stripped 7 bases from V and 4 bases from J, with 5 bases between. The V gene's germline CDR1 is SQVTM and CDR2 ANQGSEA. This CDR3 is 9 amino acids long. This CDR3 is CSGDYEQYF. In nucleotides, the CDR3 is TGCAGCGGTGATTACGAGCAGTACTTC.

This rearrangement joins TRBV28 to TRBJ2-7, with 9 bases identical to TRBD1. Per the germline V gene, CDR1 is MDHEN and CDR2 is SYDVKM. Trimming at V came to 4 bases and at J to 1 base, leaving 2 bases not matched to a gene. The CDR3 extends over 14 amino acids. The CDR3 nucleotides are TGTGCCAGCAGTTGGGACAGGGCTTCCTACGAGCAGTACTTC. Translated, it gives CASSWDRASYEQYF.

This clonotype came up a few times. The rearrangement uses TRBV5-5 and TRBJ2-7; D tentatively fits TRBD1 or TRBD2 (6 bases each). CDR1 and CDR2 (germline): SGHKS, YYEKEE (reference sequence). This CDR3 has 15 residues. Trimming shortened V by 4 bases and J by 3 bases, and 17 bases separated the two germline ends. CDR3 sequence: CASSGSRGAIYEQYF. Written as DNA, the CDR3 is TGTGCCAGCAGCGGCTCTAGGGGGGCCATCTACGAGCAGTACTTC.

The sample holds a few counts of this clonotype. The genes are TRBV29-1 and TRBJ1-2; D not certain. Germline CDR1 reads SQVTM; CDR2 reads ANQGSEA. Trimming left V 0 bases short and J 7 bases short, with 15 bases between. The CDR3 totals 14 residues. As DNA, the CDR3 is TGCAGCGTTGAAGAAGGTGGAGGGATGAGTGGCTACACCTTC. Amino acid sequence: CSVEEGGGMSGYTF.

As to this clonotype: Germline is not matched at one junction end, which may reflect a read error. The chain uses TRBV5-6 and TRBJ1-1; D is ambiguous. The CDR3 extends over 15 amino acids. Germline lookup yields CDR1 SGHDT and CDR2 YYEEEE. In DNA form, the CDR3 reads TGTGCCAGCAGCTTGCTGCAGCCCGTGAACACTGTAGCTTTCTTT. Encoded protein: CASSLLQPVNTVAFF.

A single count supports this clonotype. This chain uses TRBV11-2 with TRBJ2-4, with D possibly matching TRBD2 (7 bases). The last part of the DNA fits TRBJ2-5 better; the J call may be wrong. The CDR3 extends over 16 amino acids. CDR1 and CDR2 from the germline V gene are SGHAT and FQNNGV. The CDR3 sequence: CASSSSGGGMGETQYF. Here the CDR3 DNA reads TGTGCCAGCAGCTCTAGCGGAGGGGGGATGGGAGAGACCCAGTACTTC.

The genes are TRBV7-8 and TRBJ2-3, with 12 bases aligning to TRBD2. This CDR3 spans 15 amino acids. V lost 5 bases to trimming and J lost 4 bases; unmatched junction nucleotides: 4. Germline V gene data show CDR1 as SGHVS and CDR2 as FQNEAQ. The CDR3: CASSLTSGRPDTQYF. The CDR3 DNA reads TGTGCCAGCAGCCTGACTAGCGGGAGACCAGATACGCAGTATTTT.

The chain links TRBV12-3 or TRBV12-4 to TRBJ2-3; 10 bases are a match to TRBD2. The V gene end was trimmed by 2 bases and the J gene end by 8 bases; junction bases not matched to a gene: 7. This CDR3 contains 15 residues. The CDR3 sequence: CASSLTSGIRGTQYF. The CDR3 DNA is TGTGCCAGCAGTTTAACTAGCGGGATCAGGGGTACGCAGTATTTT.

The chain joins TRBV11-1 to TRBJ2-5, with no clear D. Germline V lookup: CDR1 SGHAT, CDR2 FQDESV (reference sequence). There are 13 residues in the CDR3. Trimming cost V 0 bases and J 5 bases, with 7 bases left between them. CDR3 region: CASSLADVETQYF. The DNA of the CDR3 is TGTGCCAGCAGCTTAGCCGACGTCGAGACCCAGTACTTC.

This chain links TRBV4-2 with TRBJ2-1; maybe TRBD2 (5 bases). The J call is doubtful: the DNA matches TRBJ2-7 better. The length of the CDR3 is 16 residues. Germline V lookup: CDR1 LGHNA, CDR2 YNFKEQ. In DNA, the CDR3 is TGTGCCAGCAGCCAAGTCGTGGGGAGCTCCTACAATGAGCAGTACTTC. It translates to CASSQVVGSSYNEQYF.

This chain connects TRBV7-9 to TRBJ2-1; 8 bases line up with TRBD1. The CDR3 length is 16 residues. From germline, CDR1 is SEHNR and CDR2 FQNEAQ (reference sequence). The trim removed 5 bases at V and 3 bases at J, leaving 9 bases unmatched. CDR3 DNA: TGTGCCAGCAGCGACCTACAGGGGGTCCGCTACAATGAGCAGTTCTTC. It translates to CASSDLQGVRYNEQFF.

The V gene is TRBV6-5, the J gene TRBJ2-1, with 8 positions matching TRBD2. Trimming at V came to 4 bases and at J to 4 bases, leaving 18 bases not matched to a gene. CDR1 and CDR2 (germline): MNHEY, SVGAGI. The CDR3 is 19 amino acids. Here the CDR3 reads CASSSGETGGPSFYNEQFF. CDR3 DNA sequence: TGTGCCAGCAGTTCAGGGGAAACGGGGGGGCCTTCGTTTTACAATGAGCAGTTCTTC.